Each of the 13 T cell receptor delta chains below was sequenced from the same sample in a study of gamma delta lymphoproliferative disorders and STAT genes. TCRdb applied CATT to the multiplex PCR reads for clone calling. The sample holds a few thousand delta-chain clones; 1% are singletons and the top ten take around 23%. Genomic DNA from isolated PBMCs served as the sequencing template. The sequenced sample was blood. These receptors originate from a human donor in good health.

This clone turned up a few times. Since a far larger clone is one base different, this is likely a read error. Other DNA sequences from this sample encode an identical CDR3 as well. V is TRDV2 and J is TRDJ1; 9 bases are a match to TRDD3. The CDR3 totals 16 residues. Germline V gene lookup returns CDR1 GEAIGNYY and CDR2 EKD. V lost 2 bases, J lost 0 bases, and 6 bases stayed unmatched. CDR3 sequence (DNA): TGTGCCTGTGACAAACTGGGGGAGACGTACACCGATAAACTCATCTTT. It yields the protein CACDKLGETYTDKLIF.

There are a few counts of this clone. This sequence is one base from a far larger clone and is likely a read error. The same CDR3 can be traced to other DNA sequences in this sample. The genes are TRDV2 and TRDJ1; 10 bases match TRDD3. CDR1 GEAIGNYY and CDR2 EKD come from the germline V gene. There are 17 residues in the CDR3. CDR3 region: CACDTVGTGGSTGELIF. The CDR3 nucleotides are TGTGCCTGTGACACCGTGGGGACTGGGGGATCCACGGGGGAACTTATCTTT.

Comment on this clone: A far larger clone is one nucleotide away, so this likely arose from a read error. Other DNA sequences in this sample translate to the same CDR3. V and J are TRDV2 and TRDJ1; a weak D match, TRDD3 (5 bases). Germline V gene lookup returns CDR1 GEAIGNYY and CDR2 EKD. This CDR3 is 15 amino acids long. The DNA of the CDR3 is TGTGCCTGCGACACCCTCCGAGGGGAAACCGATAAACTCATCTTT. Translating it yields CACDTLRGETDKLIF.

This clone was recorded a few times. A far larger clone is just one base off, so this is likely a read error. The rearrangement links TRDV1 to TRDJ1, with TRDD3 matching over 8 bases. The V gene end was trimmed by 3 bases and the J gene end by 0 bases; junction bases not matched to a gene: 30. The CDR3 totals 24 residues. The germline gives CDR1 TSWWSYY, CDR2 QGS. The CDR3 spells CALGEPPTPLLGVTPGMYTDKLIF. The CDR3 DNA is TGTGCTCTTGGGGAGCCACCTACGCCCCTACTGGGGGTCACACCAGGCATGTACACCGATAAACTCATCTTT.

This clone is large. The V call is TRDV2, the J call TRDJ1; TRDD3 agrees at 9 bases. Germline CDR1 and CDR2: GEAIGNYY and EKD. This CDR3 has 14 amino acids. V trimming: 1 base; J trimming: 3 bases; junction bases outside the gene matches: 2. CDR3 bases: TGTGCCTGTGACACTCTGGGGGATGCCGATAAACTCATCTTT. Protein: CACDTLGDADKLIF.

The chain is built from TRDV2 and TRDJ1, with 7 bases fitting TRDD3. The CDR3 length is 17 residues. After removal of 1 base from V and 0 bases from J, the junction contained 10 bases not matched to a gene. Germline V gene lookup returns CDR1 GEAIGNYY and CDR2 EKD. The CDR3 loop reads CACDTPWGQTHTDKLIF. The CDR3 bases are TGTGCCTGTGACACGCCCTGGGGGCAGACACACACCGATAAACTCATCTTT.

This clone has only a few counts. A far larger clone lies a single base away; this is likely a read error. This sample includes further DNA sequences coding for the same CDR3. V usage is TRDV1 and J usage is TRDJ1, with 11 bases aligning to TRDD3. The germline V gene encodes CDR1 TSWWSYY and CDR2 QGS. The CDR3 consists of 19 residues. CDR3 nucleotide sequence: TGTGCCCTTGGGGAACTGTCCTACCCTGGGGGATACTTTGGCGATAAACTCATCTTT. This encodes CALGELSYPGGYFGDKLIF.

This clone has only a few counts. It is likely a read error: a sequence one base away is far more abundant. This same CDR3 is encoded by further DNA sequences in the sample. V is TRDV1 and J is TRDJ1; TRDD3 matches 11 bases. Trimming cost V 0 bases and J 4 bases; bases outside gene matches: 31. This CDR3 spans 25 amino acids. The germline V gene has CDR1 TSWWSYY and CDR2 QGS. The CDR3 DNA sequence: TGTGCTCTTGGGGAACTAGTTCCTACGACTGGCTTTACTGGGGGATATCCCTTACACCGCGATAAACTCATCTTT. This codes for CALGELVPTTGFTGGYPLHRDKLIF.

This clone was picked up a small number of times. TCRdb shows a much larger clone's protein in place of this DNA's translation, and the two differ at residue 13, likely through a read error; the protein shown is translated from the DNA. The V gene is TRDV2, the J gene TRDJ1; 9 bases agree with TRDD3. Germline V gene sequence: CDR1 GEAIGNYY, CDR2 EKD. The CDR3 has 19 residues. V lost 4 bases to trimming and J lost 2 bases; unmatched junction nucleotides: 19. CDR3 in amino acids: CACENLTGGRRGGTDKLIF. The CDR3 DNA reads TGTGCCTGTGAGAACCTTACTGGGGGACGCCGGGGAGGGACCGATAAACTCATCTTT.

Note on this clone: A far larger clone is only one base removed, so a read error is likely. The CDR3 spells CAASMWVGGYYRHKLIF. CDR3 DNA: TGTGCAGCAAGCATGTGGGTTGGGGGATACTACCGCCATAAACTCATCTTT. No V gene was called here, but the J gene is TRDJ1; TRDD3, as called in the table, went unchecked against the DNA. The CDR3 spans 17 residues.

About this clone itself: The amino acid sequence in TCRdb belongs to a much larger clone and departs from this DNA's translation at residue 16, likely a sequencing read error; the sequence shown is translated from the DNA. The genes are TRDV2 and TRDJ1, with 8 nucleotides matching TRDD3. This CDR3 is built from 21 residues. Germline values: CDR1 GEAIGNYY, CDR2 EKD. The J segment lost 4 bases and the V segment lost 2 bases, leaving 26 bases of the junction unmatched. The CDR3 spells CACDMRLEGLLGGLYIDKLIF. In DNA, the CDR3 is TGTGCCTGTGACATGCGGCTTGAGGGGCTACTGGGGGGCCTGTACATCGATAAACTCATCTTT.

This clone was seen a few times. A far larger clone is just one base off, so this is likely a read error. The same CDR3 also results from other DNA sequences found in this sample. The chain couples TRDV2 to TRDJ3, with D perhaps matching TRDD3 (6 bases). This CDR3 spans 20 amino acids. CDR1 is GEAIGNYY and CDR2 is EKD in the germline V gene. CDR3 DNA sequence: TGCGCCTGTGACACCAGCTGGGGTAATCCTAGCTCCTGGGACACCCGACAGATGTTTTTC. It yields the protein CACDTSWGNPSSWDTRQMFF.

This clone was seen more than once but under ten times. TCRdb records a much larger clone's protein for this DNA, with a difference at residue 16 that likely arises from a read error; the protein given is the translation of the DNA. The chain couples TRDV2 to TRDJ1; TRDD3 aligns across 13 bases. Per germline, CDR1 GEAIGNYY and CDR2 EKD. This CDR3 comprises 19 residues. CDR3 nucleotides: TGTGCCTGTGACACGATACTGGGGGATACGTTAGGAGGGACCGATACACTCATCTTT. Protein: CACDTILGDTLGGTDTLIF.